The 6 T cell receptor beta chains presented below share a single source sample, sequenced in a study of metastatic and nonmetastatic thyroid tumors. Every patient was untreated before thyroid surgery. TCRdb reassembled clones from the PCR reads with MiXCR. The sample has about 35,000 clones, approximately 30% seen once. The sequencing input was blood. The receptors shown here come from a female donor with papillary thyroid cancer or a benign thyroid nodule (not recorded which). Some clones in this sample may be carry-over from other donors' samples.

This clone was picked up many times. This chain uses TRBV3-1 with TRBJ2-5, with 14 nucleotides matching TRBD2. The germline V gene encodes CDR1 LGHDT and CDR2 YNNKEL (reference sequence). The ends lost 0 bases at V and 0 bases at J; junction bases unmatched: 0. The CDR3 loop spans 17 amino acids. The CDR3 loop is CASSQEGLAGDQETQYF. The CDR3 nucleotides read TGTGCCAGCAGCCAAGAGGGACTAGCGGGAGACCAAGAGACCCAGTACTTC.

Within the sample, this clone is medium-sized. The chain joins TRBV5-1 to TRBJ1-2; 9 nucleotides agree with TRBD1. CDR1 is SGHRS and CDR2 is YFSETQ in the germline V gene. Unmatched junction bases numbered 8, after V lost 0 bases and J lost 5 bases. The CDR3 sequence is 16 residues long. CDR3 bases: TGCGCCAGCAGCTTGGGCTGGACAGGGGAGGGGTATGGCTACACCTTC. Translation gives CASSLGWTGEGYGYTF. The complete variable domain, with remaining parts taken from reference TRBV5-1 and TRBJ1-2, reads KAGVTQTPRYLIKTRGQQVTLSCSPISGHRSVSWYQQTPGQGLQFLFEYFSETQRNKGNFPGRFSGRQFSNSRSEMNVSTLELGDSALYLCASSLGWTGEGYGYTFGSGTRLTVV.

This clone was observed a few times. This may arise from a read error, as a much more abundant clone is one base away. This sequence joins TRBV9 and TRBJ2-5; no clear D gene. The V gene's germline CDR1 is SGDLS and CDR2 YYNGEE. The CDR3 covers 11 residues. Trimming left V 9 bases short and J 5 bases short, with 11 bases between. The CDR3 here is CATPGVETQYF. In DNA form, the CDR3 reads TGTGCCACCCCTGGGGTGGAGACCCAGTACTTC. Full variable domain (remainder filled in from reference TRBV9 and TRBJ2-5): DSGVTQTPKHLITATGQRVTLRCSPRSGDLSVYWYQQSLDQGLQFLIQYYNGEERAKGNILERFSAQQFPDLHSELNLSSLELGDSALYFCATPGVETQYFGPGTRLLVL.

This clone was counted ten times or more. This chain uses TRBV18 with TRBJ2-2, with TRBD2 matching over 8 bases. V trimming: 2 bases; J trimming: 0 bases; junction bases outside the gene matches: 8. The length of the CDR3 is 18 residues. Germline V CDR1 and CDR2: KGHSH, LQKENI. CDR3 amino acids: CASSPSLTSDTNTGELFF. The CDR3 DNA reads TGTGCCAGCTCACCAAGCCTGACTAGCGACACGAACACCGGGGAGCTGTTTTTT.

In this sample, this clone turned up a few times. CDR3 nucleotide sequence: TGCGCCAGCAGCCATTCGGACACCGGGGAGCTGTTTTTT. Translated: CASSHSDTGELFF. The genes are TRBV4-1 and TRBJ2-2, with D hard to call. The germline V and J ends were trimmed by 3 bases and 3 bases, with 5 bases remaining between them. The CDR3 consists of 13 residues. Germline assignment: CDR1 MGHRA and CDR2 YSYEKL.

This chain connects TRBV28 to TRBJ2-5; 8 bases are shared with TRBD1. Germline trimming cut 5 bases from V and 2 bases from J; bases unmatched to any gene: 10. Germline V gene data show CDR1 as MDHEN and CDR2 as SYDVKM. The CDR3 totals 16 residues. CDR3 sequence reads: CASSHGQGAWQETQYF. The CDR3 DNA follows: TGTGCCAGCAGTCACGGTCAGGGGGCATGGCAAGAGACCCAGTACTTC.